Below, 23 T cell receptor beta chains from the same sample are listed, as sequenced in a study of T cell repertoires in cytomegalovirus infection. TCRdb analysed the reads with MiXCR anew, one entry per CDR3 protein. The sample has fewer than 900,000 distinct CDR3 sequences, about 29% seen once; the top ten hold roughly 14%. Their cognate antigens are unknown. The sample was cultured CD8+ T cells from PBMCs, taken from culture after CMV antigen stimulation. The receptors stem from a human donor in good health (CMV status not recorded). Some clones in this sample may be carry-over from other donors' samples.

This clonotype showed up many times. The gene calls are TRBV7-8 and TRBJ2-7; weak D call: TRBD1 (6 bases). Germline-derived CDR1 and CDR2 are SGHVS and FQNEAQ. The V end lost 1 base, the J end lost 0 bases, and 16 bases lay between the germline ends. CDR3 length: 17 residues. CDR3 sequence (DNA): TGTGCCAGCAGCTTAGTAGGGGCAGGGGAAAGCTCCTACGAGCAGTACGTC. It translates to CASSLVGAGESSYEQYV.

Only a few counts were recorded for this clonotype. The chain is built from TRBV2 and TRBJ1-1; D not resolved. V lost 7 bases and J 1 base, leaving 7 bases between the germline ends. CDR1 is SNHLY, CDR2 FYNNEI, per germline. This CDR3 has 12 amino acids. The CDR3 DNA is TGTGCCAGCATTAGACGGAACACTGAAGCTTTCTTT. Translated: CASIRRNTEAFF. Filled out from reference TRBV2 and TRBJ1-1, the complete variable domain reads EPEVTQTPSHQVTQMGQEVILRCVPISNHLYFYWYRQILGQKVEFLVSFYNNEISEKSEIFDDQFSVERPDGSNFTLKIRSTKLEDSAMYFCASIRRNTEAFFGQGTRLTVV.

The chain is built from TRBV9 and TRBJ1-4; possible D gene TRBD1, 6 bases. The V end lost 3 bases, the J end lost 5 bases, and 14 bases lay between the germline ends. This CDR3 contains 15 residues. Germline CDR1 and CDR2: SGDLS and YYNGEE. CDR3 bases: TGTGCCAGCAGCGCCCACTTAGGGGGGAATGAAAAACTGTTTTTT. Protein product: CASSAHLGGNEKLFF.

This clonotype was recorded many times. The rearrangement uses TRBV7-9 and TRBJ2-3, with D tentatively TRBD1 (5 bases). The CDR3 consists of 16 residues. The ends were cut back, 4 bases at V and 0 bases at J, with 14 bases in the middle. CDR1 and CDR2 from the germline V gene are SEHNR and FQNEAQ (reference sequence). The CDR3 sequence: CASSYQGLSSTDTQYF. The CDR3, as DNA: TGTGCCAGCAGCTACCAGGGTCTTTCTAGCACAGATACGCAGTATTTT.

The table lists this clonotype with a count of one. The chain couples TRBV9 to TRBJ2-2; no reliable D call. The ends were cut back, 0 bases at V and 12 bases at J, with 9 bases in the middle. This CDR3 contains 12 residues. CDR1 SGDLS and CDR2 YYNGEE come from the germline V gene. In nucleotides, the CDR3 is TGTGCCAGCAGCGTAGATCCCGAGCAGCTGTTTTTT. This codes for CASSVDPEQLFF.

The chain recombines TRBV5-1 with TRBJ2-1; the D gene is possibly TRBD2 (6 bases). The germline CDR1 and CDR2 sequences are SGHRS and YFSETQ. Trimming removed 0 bases at V and 5 bases at J, with 15 bases between. This CDR3 comprises 16 residues. The CDR3 sequence is CASSLGGTPGDNEQFF. CDR3 nucleotide sequence: TGCGCCAGCAGCTTGGGAGGGACTCCCGGGGACAATGAGCAGTTCTTC.

This clonotype was recorded many times. V and J are TRBV5-4 and TRBJ2-5, with D tentatively TRBD2 (6 bases). This CDR3 region has 13 residues. Germline CDR1 and CDR2: SGHNT and YYREEE (reference sequence). With 5 bases removed from V and 3 bases from J, the gap between germline ends came to 11 bases. The CDR3 DNA is TGTGCCAGCAGGGGCTCGGGGGAAGAGACCCAGTACTTC. Protein: CASRGSGEETQYF.

The chain uses TRBV28 and TRBJ2-3; TRBD2 matches at 12 bases. The CDR3 extends over 15 amino acids. In germline, CDR1 is MDHEN, CDR2 SYDVKM. V lost 6 bases, J lost 0 bases, and 1 base stayed unmatched. The CDR3 reads CASSGLAGSTDTQYF. The CDR3 region has the DNA TGTGCCAGCAGCGGACTAGCGGGAAGCACAGATACGCAGTATTTT.

The chain links TRBV27 to TRBJ2-1, with TRBD1 as a possible D gene (5 bases). The germline gives CDR1 MNHEY, CDR2 SMNVEV (reference sequence). V was clipped by 8 bases and J by 4 bases, with 12 bases between them. The CDR3 has 13 residues. This CDR3 reads CASQETDYNEQFF. CDR3 DNA: TGTGCCAGCCAAGAGACAGATTACAATGAGCAGTTCTTC.

This chain joins TRBV29-1 and TRBJ1-2; D not certain. The CDR3 runs to 12 residues. The V end was cut by 1 base, the J end by 5 bases, with 8 bases between. Germline CDR1 and CDR2: SQVTM and ANQGSEA. The DNA of the CDR3 is TGCAGCGTTGAAGGGGAACCTTATGGCTACACCTTC. It is translated as CSVEGEPYGYTF.

This clonotype came up a few times. The chain uses TRBV4-1 and TRBJ2-7; D is possibly TRBD1 (5 bases). With 0 bases removed from V and 0 bases from J, the gap between germline ends came to 9 bases. Germline V gives CDR1 MGHRA, CDR2 YSYEKL. The CDR3 covers 15 residues. Written as DNA, the CDR3 is TGCGCCAGCAGCCAAGAAGGGGATAGCTCCTACGAGCAGTACTTC. Its protein product is CASSQEGDSSYEQYF.

CDR3 region: CASSDLGDSYNSPLHF. In DNA, the CDR3 is TGTGCCAGCAGTGACTTGGGGGACTCCTATAATTCACCCCTCCACTTT. This chain joins TRBV2 and TRBJ1-6; possibly TRBD1 for D (5 bases). V was pared by 3 bases and J by 0 bases, with 9 bases between. Germline V lookup: CDR1 SNHLY, CDR2 FYNNEI. CDR3 length: 16 residues. Based on the CDR3 plus reference TRBV2 and TRBJ1-6, the full variable domain is EPEVTQTPSHQVTQMGQEVILRCVPISNHLYFYWYRQILGQKVEFLVSFYNNEISEKSEIFDDQFSVERPDGSNFTLKIRSTKLEDSAMYFCASSDLGDSYNSPLHFGNGTRLTVT.

In its sample, this clonotype was seen a few times. This chain joins TRBV29-1 and TRBJ1-2; TRBD1 agrees at 10 bases. Trimming took 5 bases from V and 6 from J; bases not matched to a gene: 9. The CDR3 is made up of 14 amino acids. From germline, CDR1 is SQVTM and CDR2 ANQGSEA. CDR3 residues: CSVLSWTGGDGYTF. The CDR3 DNA sequence: TGCAGCGTTTTATCCTGGACAGGGGGTGATGGCTACACCTTC.

The chain couples TRBV27 to TRBJ2-2, with a weak D call TRBD2 (7 bases). Germline-derived CDR1 and CDR2 are MNHEY and SMNVEV (reference sequence). Trimming pared 2 bases from V and 4 bases from J, leaving 17 bases between. CDR3 size: 17 residues. The CDR3 spells CASSLKSGGAITGELFF. The CDR3 DNA follows: TGTGCCAGCAGTTTAAAGAGTGGGGGGGCCATCACCGGGGAGCTGTTTTTT.

This clonotype was detected a few times. Mismatch with germline at one junction end may stem from a read error. This rearrangement joins TRBV7-6 to TRBJ2-3; D gene ambiguous. This CDR3 spans 14 amino acids. Germline CDR1 is SGHVS and CDR2 is FNYEAQ. The chain's CDR3 is CASSYEAFTDTQYF. CDR3 DNA sequence: TGTGCTAGCAGCTATGAGGCGTTCACAGATACGCAGTATTTT. Variable domain in full (rest from reference TRBV7-6 and TRBJ2-3): GAGVSQSPRYKVTKRGQDVALRCDPISGHVSLYWYRQALGQGPEFLTYFNYEAQQDKSGLPNDRFSAERPEGSISTLTIQRTEQRDSAMYRCASSYEAFTDTQYFGPGTRLTVL.

This clonotype turned up a few times. The rearrangement joins TRBV20-1 to TRBJ1-4, with D perhaps matching TRBD1 (5 bases). The CDR3 has 13 residues. Deletions cut 6 bases from V and 6 bases from J, with 14 bases between. Germline CDR1 and CDR2: DFQATT and SNEGSKA (reference sequence). The CDR3 DNA reads TGCAGTGCCCCTTCGGACACAGATGAAAAACTGTTTTTT. Its translation is CSAPSDTDEKLFF.

This rearrangement joins TRBV7-9 to TRBJ2-5; no clear D gene. The V gene's germline CDR1 is SEHNR and CDR2 FQNEAQ (reference sequence). The V and J ends lost 6 bases and 2 bases respectively, with 7 bases between them. The CDR3 runs to 12 residues. This CDR3 reads CASSGSQETQYF. In nucleotides, the CDR3 is TGTGCCAGCAGTGGATCGCAAGAGACCCAGTACTTC.

The chain has TRBV9 and TRBJ2-7; 7 positions match TRBD2. The V gene's germline CDR1 is SGDLS and CDR2 YYNGEE. V was pared by 2 bases and J by 1 base, with 3 bases of the junction left unmatched. The CDR3 has 14 amino acids. The chain's CDR3 is CASSVGEGSYEQYF. CDR3 DNA: TGTGCCAGCAGCGTCGGGGAGGGGTCCTACGAGCAGTACTTC.

The chain joins TRBV11-3 to TRBJ2-1, with 9 nucleotides matching TRBD2. J was trimmed by 0 bases and V by 0 bases; bases with no gene match: 9. Germline loops: CDR1 SGHNT, CDR2 YENEEA. The CDR3 spans 19 residues. CDR3 loop: CASSLDPSGDFSSYNEQFF. The CDR3 DNA follows: TGTGCCAGCAGCTTAGATCCTAGCGGGGACTTCAGCTCCTACAATGAGCAGTTCTTC.

This clonotype has only a few counts. The V call is TRBV7-6, the J call TRBJ1-2; D not resolved. The CDR3 sequence is 12 residues long. Germline V CDR1 and CDR2: SGHVS, FNYEAQ. The ends were cut back, 4 bases at V and 4 bases at J, with 7 bases in the middle. The CDR3 nucleotides read TGTGCCAGCAGCTCAGACACCTATGGCTACACCTTC. Its translation is CASSSDTYGYTF. Looking up the rest from reference TRBV7-6 and TRBJ1-2 gives the full variable domain: GAGVSQSPRYKVTKRGQDVALRCDPISGHVSLYWYRQALGQGPEFLTYFNYEAQQDKSGLPNDRFSAERPEGSISTLTIQRTEQRDSAMYRCASSSDTYGYTFGSGTRLTVV.

This clonotype appeared a few times. The V gene is TRBV29-1, the J gene TRBJ2-7, with D possibly being TRBD2 (5 bases). Trimming cost V 7 bases and J 3 bases, with 13 bases left between them. The CDR3 is made up of 12 amino acids. Germline-derived CDR1 and CDR2 are SQVTM and ANQGSEA. DNA of the CDR3: TGCAGCGCTACCGGCGGGTTCTACGAGCAGTACTTC. As protein: CSATGGFYEQYF.

This clonotype has more than one count but fewer than ten. Its ends do not fully match the called genes, so a read error is possible. The chain combines TRBV7-6 with TRBJ1-1; D uncertain. CDR3 size: 13 residues. CDR1 and CDR2 from the germline V gene are SGHVS and FNYEAQ. In DNA, the CDR3 is TGTGCTAGCAGCATAGGAGAGGACACTGAAGCTTTCTTT. It is translated as CASSIGEDTEAFF.

This clonotype has just a few counts. The gene calls are TRBV9 and TRBJ1-6; D might be TRBD1 (5 bases). CDR1 SGDLS and CDR2 YYNGEE come from the germline V gene. The CDR3 spans 15 residues. Between the trimmed V and J ends, which lost 0 bases and 10 bases, there was a span of 14 bases. This CDR3 is CASSVAGGGGSPLHF. The CDR3 region has the DNA TGTGCCAGCAGCGTAGCGGGAGGTGGGGGATCACCCCTCCACTTT.